A single sample gave rise to the 9 T cell receptor beta chains below, sequenced in a study of blood T cell repertoires in COVID-19 (dated by TCRdb to between 2020 and 2021). Library construction relied on the immunoSEQ multiplex PCR assay. The clones in this table, taken by TCRdb from immuneACCESS, are in-frame only. Not every clone is retained; where verified, under half of the shortfall comes from an unresolved V gene, and the cause of the rest is unknown. The sample table lists about 33,000 clones, approximately 85% of them with a count of one. The top ten constitute 7.3% of the sample. The material sequenced was peripheral blood. The source of these receptors is a human donor in a cohort sampled during active COVID-19.

The chain employs TRBV6-6 and TRBJ2-2, with 11 bases identical to TRBD2. The CDR3 contains 16 residues. V lost 5 bases, J lost 7 bases, and 9 bases stayed unmatched. Per germline, CDR1 MNHNY and CDR2 SVGAGI (reference sequence). The CDR3 is CASSRGLAGGHGELFF. CDR3 in DNA: TGTGCCAGCAGTCGAGGACTAGCGGGTGGGCACGGGGAGCTGTTTTTT.

The V gene is TRBV19, the J gene TRBJ1-3, with D hard to call. Germline CDR1 and CDR2: LNHDA and SQIVND (reference sequence). The CDR3 runs to 16 residues. The ends were cut back, 3 bases at V and 0 bases at J, with 12 bases in the middle. The CDR3 is CASSIAEYSSGNTIYF. The CDR3 DNA sequence: TGTGCCAGTAGTATCGCCGAGTACTCCTCTGGAAACACCATATATTTT.

The V and J genes are TRBV19 and TRBJ2-7, with TRBD2 as a possible D gene (5 bases). The CDR3 has 14 amino acids. V was shortened by 2 bases and J by 0 bases, with 8 bases between the two germline ends. CDR1 and CDR2 (germline): LNHDA, SQIVND (reference sequence). CDR3 DNA sequence: TGTGCCAGTAGTATATTGGGGAGCTCCTACGAGCAGTACTTC. Translated: CASSILGSSYEQYF.

The CDR3 region has the DNA TGTGCCAGCTCACCAACGAAGTGGTCGGGGATCTATGGCTACACCTTC. The encoded protein is CASSPTKWSGIYGYTF. The rearrangement uses TRBV18 and TRBJ1-2; D ambiguous. The CDR3 length is 16 residues. From germline, CDR1 is KGHSH and CDR2 LQKENI. The V end was cut by 2 bases, the J end by 4 bases, with 17 bases between.

The chain links TRBV6-5 to TRBJ2-1; 7 bases match TRBD1. J was trimmed by 2 bases and V by 5 bases; bases with no gene match: 6. CDR3 size: 15 residues. CDR1 and CDR2 from the germline V gene are MNHEY and SVGAGI. The CDR3 bases are TGTGCCAGCAGTCTTGGACAGGAGACCTACAATGAGCAGTTCTTC. Its translation: CASSLGQETYNEQFF.

The chain combines TRBV11-2 with TRBJ2-7, with 11 bases identical to TRBD1. V lost 5 bases and J lost 4; bases outside the gene matches: 7. The length of the CDR3 is 15 residues. From germline, CDR1 is SGHAT and CDR2 FQNNGV. The CDR3 DNA sequence: TGTGCCAGCAGCACCGGGACAGGGGGAAAATACGAGCAGTACTTC. Translating gives CASSTGTGGKYEQYF.

J is TRBJ2-7 and V is TRBV29-1; 7 bases are shared with TRBD1. After removal of 6 bases from V and 3 bases from J, the junction contained 14 bases not matched to a gene. Germline loops: CDR1 SQVTM, CDR2 ANQGSEA. This CDR3 region has 15 residues. The CDR3 DNA is TGCAGCGTCATGGGGGACCGGGGACAGTTCTACGAGCAGTACTTC. Amino acids: CSVMGDRGQFYEQYF.

The chain combines TRBV25-1 with TRBJ1-1; D may be TRBD1 (6 bases). The CDR3 has 17 residues. Trimming cost V 4 bases and J 3 bases, with 21 bases left between them. Germline CDR1 and CDR2: MGHDK and SYGVNS. The CDR3 loop is CASSAPQGKIGDTEAFF. The CDR3 coding sequence is TGTGCCAGCAGTGCTCCACAGGGTAAGATTGGTGACACTGAAGCTTTCTTT.

The rearrangement uses TRBV6-6 and TRBJ2-5, with D possibly TRBD1 on 5 matching bases. V gave up 8 bases and J gave up 4 bases, with 17 bases separating them. Germline CDR1 reads MNHNY; CDR2 reads SVGAGI (reference sequence). The CDR3 is made up of 14 amino acids. The CDR3 DNA is TGTGCCAGCTTCGATTCAGGGTGGCGAGAGACCCAGTACTTC. Translating gives CASFDSGWRETQYF.